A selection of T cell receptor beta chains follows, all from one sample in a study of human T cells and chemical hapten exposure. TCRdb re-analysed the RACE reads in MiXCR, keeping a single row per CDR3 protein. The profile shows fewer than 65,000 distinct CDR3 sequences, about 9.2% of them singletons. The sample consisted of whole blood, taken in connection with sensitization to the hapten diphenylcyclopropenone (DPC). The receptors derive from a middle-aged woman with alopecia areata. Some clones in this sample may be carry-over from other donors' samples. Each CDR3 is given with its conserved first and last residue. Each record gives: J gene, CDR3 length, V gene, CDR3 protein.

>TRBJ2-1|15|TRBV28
CASSTTGQVRNEQFF
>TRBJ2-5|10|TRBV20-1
CSALLETQYF
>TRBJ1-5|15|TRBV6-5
CASSYRRGGNQPQHF
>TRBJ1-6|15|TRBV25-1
CASSETGFNNSPLHF
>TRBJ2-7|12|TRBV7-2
CASSSHTYEQYF
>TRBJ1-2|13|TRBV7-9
CASSPAGTYGYTF
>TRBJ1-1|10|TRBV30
CACHWGEAFF
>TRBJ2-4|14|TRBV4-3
CASSQDRRTGWGYF
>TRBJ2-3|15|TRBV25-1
CASSDARGVTDTQYF
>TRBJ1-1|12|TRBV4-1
CASSHRNTEAFF
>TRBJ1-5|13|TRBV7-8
CASSFGRREPQHF
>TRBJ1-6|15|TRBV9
CASSERPMGNSPLHF
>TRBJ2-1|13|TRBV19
CASSIGPYNEQFF
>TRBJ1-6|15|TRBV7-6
CASSLDGGSDSPLHF
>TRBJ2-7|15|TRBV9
CASSVAEGKKYEQYF
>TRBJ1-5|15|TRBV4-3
CASSQDRQINQPQHF
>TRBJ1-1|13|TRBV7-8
CASSSGQNTEAFF
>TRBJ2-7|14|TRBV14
CASSQVYRGVEQYF
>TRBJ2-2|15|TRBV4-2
CASSQVQGGTGELFF
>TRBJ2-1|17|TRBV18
CASSPRWSGGSENKQFF
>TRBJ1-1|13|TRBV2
CASSAGTGTEAFF
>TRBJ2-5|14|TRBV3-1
CASRPVPYQVTQYF
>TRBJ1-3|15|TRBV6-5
CASSYSRSSGNTIYF
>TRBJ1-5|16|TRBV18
CASSPTGNTINQPQHF
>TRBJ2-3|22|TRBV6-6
CASSYSNLGLRASGGAADTQYF
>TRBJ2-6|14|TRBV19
CASIDRAGANVLTF
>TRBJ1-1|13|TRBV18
CASSSDREDEAFF
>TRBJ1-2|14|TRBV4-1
CASSLQGSNYGYTF
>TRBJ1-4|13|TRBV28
CATEAGRNEKLFF
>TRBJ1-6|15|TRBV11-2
CASRLGFVDNSPLHF
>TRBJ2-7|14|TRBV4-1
CASSQVRKGDEQYF
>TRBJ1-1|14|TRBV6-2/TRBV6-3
CASSYQGANTEAFF
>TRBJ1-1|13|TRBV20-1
CSAWGYIHTEAFF
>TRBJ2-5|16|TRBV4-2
CASSPARQGPEETQYF
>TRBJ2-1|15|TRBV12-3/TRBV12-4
CASTPGQGTYNEQFF
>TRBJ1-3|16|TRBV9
CASSVVSGISGNTIYF
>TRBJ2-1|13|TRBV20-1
CSARLAGASEQFF
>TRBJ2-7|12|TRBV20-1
CSAEDRAYEQYF
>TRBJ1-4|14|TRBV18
CASSESGRDEKLFF
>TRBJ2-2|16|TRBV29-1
CSVARAGTTNTGELFF
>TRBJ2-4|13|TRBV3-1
CASSQVLTNIQYF
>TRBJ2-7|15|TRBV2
CASSEWQGGPYEQYF
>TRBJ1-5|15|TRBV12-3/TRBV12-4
CASSLGPAVHQPQHF
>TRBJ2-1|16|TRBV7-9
CASSSRESLANNEQFF
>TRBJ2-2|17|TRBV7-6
CASSLGPGGAAIGELFF